A selection of T cell receptor beta chains follows, all from one sample in a study of PD-1 blockade in mismatch repair-deficient tumors. This table comes from immunoSEQ multiplex PCR, and its TCRdb copy is limited to in-frame clones, with some not included. The profile shows about 100,000 clones, about 79% of them singletons. Material: peripheral blood, obtained roughly 36 weeks after starting pembrolizumab. The receptors were gathered from an adult with mismatch repair-deficient cancer. The CDR3 runs from the conserved cysteine through the conserved F or W. A D gene is named only where the DNA matches it firmly. Clone size is shown for a subset of rows, as once, few, many or a class of expanded clone.

D gene,J gene,clone size,V gene,CDR3 protein,CDR3 DNA
TRBD1,TRBJ1-1,once,TRBV2,CASARDRLNTEAFF,TGTGCCAGCGCCAGGGACAGACTGAACACTGAAGCTTTCTTT
TRBD1,TRBJ1-1,NA,TRBV9,CASSVSGGNTEAFF,TGTGCCAGCAGCGTTTCAGGGGGGAACACTGAAGCTTTCTTT
TRBD2,TRBJ2-5,NA,TRBV11-1,CASSLNSGSQETQYF,TGTGCCAGCAGCTTAAATAGCGGGTCACAAGAGACCCAGTACTTC
TRBD2,TRBJ2-5,NA,TRBV7-9,CASSLKGLATKETQYF,TGTGCCAGCAGCTTAAAGGGACTAGCGACAAAAGAGACCCAGTACTTC
NA,TRBJ1-2,NA,TRBV29-1,CSVEEGDEGYGYTF,TGCAGCGTTGAAGAGGGGGACGAGGGCTATGGCTACACCTTC
NA,TRBJ1-2,NA,TRBV7-9,CASSLGDYGYTF,TGTGCCAGCAGCTTAGGAGACTATGGCTACACCTTC
NA,TRBJ1-1,NA,TRBV9,CASSAQGQSEAFF,TGTGCCAGCAGCGCTCAAGGACAGAGTGAAGCTTTCTTT
TRBD1,TRBJ1-1,NA,TRBV6-5,CASSDRGNTEAFF,TGTGCCAGCAGTGACAGGGGGAACACTGAAGCTTTCTTT
NA,TRBJ2-1,few,TRBV28,CASSSPTLNEQFF,TGTGCCAGCAGTTCGCCTACCCTGAATGAGCAGTTCTTC
NA,TRBJ1-1,NA,TRBV25-1,CASRLNFEAFF,TGTGCCAGCAGACTAAATTTTGAAGCTTTCTTT
NA,TRBJ1-2,NA,TRBV7-9,CASSLRLPRGSGGYTF,TGTGCCAGCAGCTTGCGATTACCAAGGGGATCGGGTGGCTACACCTTC
NA,TRBJ1-1,NA,TRBV29-1,CSVRGEGGLNTEAFF,TGCAGCGTTCGAGGGGAGGGGGGATTGAACACTGAAGCTTTCTTT
NA,TRBJ2-5,NA,TRBV27,CASSQMIQETQYF,TGTGCCAGCAGCCAGATGATCCAAGAGACCCAGTACTTC
NA,TRBJ1-2,NA,TRBV5-5,CASNIGGSYGYTF,TGTGCCAGCAATATAGGGGGTTCGTATGGCTACACCTTC
NA,TRBJ1-2,once,TRBV5-1,CASSLKWPIGGYTF,TGCGCCAGCAGCTTGAAGTGGCCAATTGGGGGCTACACCTTC
NA,TRBJ1-5,NA,TRBV28,CASSSWGSNQPQHF,TGTGCCAGCAGTTCATGGGGTAGCAATCAGCCCCAGCATTTT
NA,TRBJ2-2,NA,TRBV7-7,CASSPAQGSGELFF,TGTGCTAGCAGCCCCGCTCAGGGGTCCGGGGAGCTGTTTTTT
NA,TRBJ2-2,NA,TRBV11-2,CASSLGRATGELFF,TGTGCCAGCAGTTTAGGGCGTGCCACCGGGGAGCTGTTTTTT
NA,TRBJ1-5,once,TRBV12-5,CASGPRGGDQPQHF,TGTGCTAGTGGTCCACGCGGGGGCGATCAGCCCCAGCATTTT
NA,TRBJ1-2,NA,TRBV6-1,CASSESYSYYGYTF,TGTGCCAGCAGTGAATCTTACAGCTACTATGGCTACACCTTC
TRBD1,TRBJ2-5,NA,TRBV28,CASSFRGSHRTGLGETQYF,TGTGCCAGCAGTTTCAGGGGGTCCCACAGGACAGGCCTCGGGGAGACCCAGTACTTC
TRBD1,TRBJ1-2,NA,TRBV2,CAGHRGGDYGYTF,TGTGCCGGGCACAGGGGAGGTGACTATGGCTACACCTTC
TRBD1,TRBJ2-2,NA,TRBV5-1,CASSQTGGANTGELFF,TGCGCCAGCAGCCAAACAGGGGGTGCGAACACCGGGGAGCTGTTTTTT
NA,TRBJ2-1,once,TRBV4-1,CASSHGGGSSYNEQFF,TGCGCCAGCAGCCACGGCGGGGGCAGCTCCTACAATGAGCAGTTCTTC
NA,TRBJ1-5,NA,TRBV9,CASSLLLTGPQHF,TGTGCCAGCAGCCTCTTACTGACCGGGCCCCAGCATTTT
NA,TRBJ2-7,NA,TRBV29-1,CSVFDGTYEQYF,TGCAGCGTCTTTGACGGGACCTACGAGCAGTACTTC
TRBD2,TRBJ2-7,NA,TRBV6-5,CASSFLADASYEQYF,TGTGCCAGCAGTTTCCTAGCGGACGCCTCCTACGAGCAGTACTTC
TRBD2,TRBJ2-5,NA,TRBV19,CASSNLAGGILNF,TGTGCCAGTAGTAATCTAGCGGGAGGGATCTTAAACTTC
NA,TRBJ2-1,NA,TRBV7-2,CASSFGGGGSFNEQFF,TGTGCCAGCAGCTTTGGTGGGGGGGGCAGCTTCAATGAGCAGTTCTTC
TRBD2,TRBJ2-1,NA,TRBV7-3,CASSLTSGSFGEQFF,TGTGCCAGCAGCTTAACTAGCGGGAGTTTTGGTGAGCAGTTCTTC
NA,TRBJ2-7,NA,TRBV27,CASSPGGYEQYF,TGTGCCAGCAGCCCTGGGGGCTACGAGCAGTACTTC
TRBD1,TRBJ2-7,many,TRBV6-4,CASSPAGGTGKDEQYF,TGTGCCAGCAGCCCGGCTGGAGGGACAGGGAAAGACGAGCAGTACTTC
NA,TRBJ2-7,NA,TRBV6-1,CASGGYEQYF,TGTGCCAGCGGGGGCTACGAGCAGTACTTC
TRBD2,TRBJ2-1,NA,TRBV5-4,CASSLRPSGNEQFF,TGTGCCAGCAGCTTGAGGCCTAGCGGGAATGAGCAGTTCTTC
TRBD1,TRBJ2-2,NA,TRBV11-2,CASSLVGTGLRELFF,TGTGCCAGCAGCTTAGTGGGGACAGGACTTCGGGAGCTGTTTTTT
TRBD1,TRBJ2-5,NA,TRBV27,CASSPGTGGKETQYF,TGTGCCAGCAGTCCGGGGACAGGGGGCAAGGAGACCCAGTACTTC
NA,TRBJ2-7,NA,TRBV28,CASSFFTSRDEQYF,TGTGCCAGCAGTTTTTTCACCAGCCGAGACGAGCAGTACTTC
NA,TRBJ1-4,NA,TRBV7-9,CASSSIRTPNEKLFF,TGTGCCAGCAGCTCCATTCGGACACCGAATGAAAAACTGTTTTTT